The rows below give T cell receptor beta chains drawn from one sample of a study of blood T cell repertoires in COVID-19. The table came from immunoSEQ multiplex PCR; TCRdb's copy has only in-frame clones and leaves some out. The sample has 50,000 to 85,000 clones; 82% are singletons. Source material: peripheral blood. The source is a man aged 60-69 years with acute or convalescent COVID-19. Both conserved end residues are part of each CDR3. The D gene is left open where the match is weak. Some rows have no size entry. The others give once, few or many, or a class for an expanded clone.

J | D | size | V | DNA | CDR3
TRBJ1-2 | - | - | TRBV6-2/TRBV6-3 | TGTGCCAGCAGTTATCGACAGCGTAAAAATGGCTACACCTTC | CASSYRQRKNGYTF
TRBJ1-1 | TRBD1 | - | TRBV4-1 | TGCGCCAGCAGCCGAGGACAGGGAACGGCTGAAGCTTTCTTT | CASSRGQGTAEAFF
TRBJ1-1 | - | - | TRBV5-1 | TGCGCCAGCTTTCTCGACCAGGGAATGAACACTGAAGCTTTCTTT | CASFLDQGMNTEAFF
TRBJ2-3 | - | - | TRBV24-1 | TGTGCCACCAGTGATTTGCCTCGGCGAGGGGAGGCAGATACGCAGTATTTT | CATSDLPRRGEADTQYF
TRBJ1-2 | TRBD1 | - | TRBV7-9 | TGTGCCAGCAGCTTAAAGGGGACAGCGAATGGCTACACCTTC | CASSLKGTANGYTF
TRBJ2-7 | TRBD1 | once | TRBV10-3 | TGTGCCATCAGTGAGGCCGGGACAGGTGGGGAGCAGTACTTC | CAISEAGTGGEQYF
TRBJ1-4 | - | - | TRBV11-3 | TGTGCCAGCAGCCAGGACAGAACTAATGAAAAACTGTTTTTT | CASSQDRTNEKLFF
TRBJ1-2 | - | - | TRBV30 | TGTGCCTGGGATTATATAGTCCGTCCCTCCTATGGCTACACCTTC | CAWDYIVRPSYGYTF
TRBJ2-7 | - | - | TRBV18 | TGTGCCAGCTCACTCGGCGCCGGGGGTGGGGCCTACGAGCAGTACTTC | CASSLGAGGGAYEQYF
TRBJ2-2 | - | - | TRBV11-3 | TGTGCCAGCAGCATAGGTTCAACGAACACCGGGGAGCTGTTTTTT | CASSIGSTNTGELFF
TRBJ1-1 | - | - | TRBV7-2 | TGTGCCAGCAGCTCAGGAATTCTGGGGGGTAAGACTGAAGCTTTCTTT | CASSSGILGGKTEAFF
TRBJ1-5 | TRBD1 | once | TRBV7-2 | TGTGCCAGCAGCTTGGACAGGGGGCTCAATCAGCCCCAGCATTTT | CASSLDRGLNQPQHF
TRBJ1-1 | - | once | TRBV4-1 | TGCGCCAGCAGCCACACAGGGATGACGAAAAACACTGAAGCTTTCTTT | CASSHTGMTKNTEAFF
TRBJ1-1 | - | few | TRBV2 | TGTGCCAGCAGTCCAGAAATAAACACTGAAGCTTTCTTT | CASSPEINTEAFF
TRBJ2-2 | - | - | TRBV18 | TGTGCCAGCTCACCACCGTCCGTGGCAGGGGAGCTGTTTTTT | CASSPPSVAGELFF
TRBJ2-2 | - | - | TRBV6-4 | TGTGCCAGCAGTGACTCGGTAGACAGAAACACCGGGGAGCTGTTTTTT | CASSDSVDRNTGELFF
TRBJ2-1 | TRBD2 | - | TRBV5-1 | TGCGCCAGCAGCACGGGACTAGCGGGGAGCTCCTACAATGAGCAGTTCTTC | CASSTGLAGSSYNEQFF
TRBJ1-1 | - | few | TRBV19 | TGTGCCAGTAGTAGACGGGATAACACTGAAGCTTTCTTT | CASSRRDNTEAFF
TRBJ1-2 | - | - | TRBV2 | TGTGCCAGCAGCATAGACAGGACCCTCTATGGCTACACCTTC | CASSIDRTLYGYTF
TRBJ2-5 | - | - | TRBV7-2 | TGTGCCAGCAGCTTAGGATACTTGTCGGGGGGCGTAGAGACCCAGTACTTC | CASSLGYLSGGVETQYF
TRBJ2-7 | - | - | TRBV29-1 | TGCAGCGTCGACACCGACGGCTACGAGCAGTACTTC | CSVDTDGYEQYF
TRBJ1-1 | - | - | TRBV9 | TGTGCCAGCAGCGTATCGTTCGGCACTGAAGCTTTCTTT | CASSVSFGTEAFF
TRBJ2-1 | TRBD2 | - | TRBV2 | TGTGCCAGCAGTGAAACGGGGCAGGGAGGGAATGAGCAGTTCTTC | CASSETGQGGNEQFF
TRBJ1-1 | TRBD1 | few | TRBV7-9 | TGTGCCAGCAGCATACCCTCGACAGGGACTACTGAAGCTTTCTTT | CASSIPSTGTTEAFF
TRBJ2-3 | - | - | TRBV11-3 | TGTGCCAGCAGCTTAAGCGGCGGCATTGGGTATACGCAGTATTTT | CASSLSGGIGYTQYF
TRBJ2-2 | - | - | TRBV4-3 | TGCGCCAGCAGCCTAAGAGAGAACACCGGGGAGCTGTTTTTT | CASSLRENTGELFF
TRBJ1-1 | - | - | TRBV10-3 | TGTGCCATCAGTGAGTCGAGGGCCACTGAAGCTTTCTTT | CAISESRATEAFF
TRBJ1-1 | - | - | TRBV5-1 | TGCGCCAGCAGCTTTGAGGCTGGGACTGAAGCTTTCTTT | CASSFEAGTEAFF
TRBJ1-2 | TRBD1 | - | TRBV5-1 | TGCGCCAGCAGCGAGGGACAGGGCCATGGCTACACCTTC | CASSEGQGHGYTF
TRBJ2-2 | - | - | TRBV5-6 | TGTGCCAGCTTCTCTTATGAGGAGCGAAACACCGGGGAGCTGTTTTTT | CASFSYEERNTGELFF
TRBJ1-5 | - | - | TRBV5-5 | TGTGCCAGCAGCTTGGGGCAGGGGATCAATCAGCCCCAGCATTTT | CASSLGQGINQPQHF
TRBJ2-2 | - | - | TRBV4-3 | TGCGCCAGCAGCCAAGATCTAGCGAAATACACCGGGGAGCTGTTTTTT | CASSQDLAKYTGELFF
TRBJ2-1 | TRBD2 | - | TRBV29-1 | TGCAGCGCATCTTCTAGCGGGGGTTACAATGAGCAGTTCTTC | CSASSSGGYNEQFF
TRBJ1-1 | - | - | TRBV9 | TGTGCCAGCAGCGTAGCTCCGGACAAGAACACTGAAGCTTTCTTT | CASSVAPDKNTEAFF
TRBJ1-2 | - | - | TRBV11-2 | TGTGCCAGCAGCTCCCAGGGGATCCGGTATGGCTACACCTTC | CASSSQGIRYGYTF
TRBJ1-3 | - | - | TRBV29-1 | TGCAGCTTTGCCCAGGGGCTTGGAAACACCATATATTTT | CSFAQGLGNTIYF
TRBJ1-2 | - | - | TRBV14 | TGTGCCAGCAGCCCGAGGAGGGCCCCCTTCTATGGCTACACCTTC | CASSPRRAPFYGYTF
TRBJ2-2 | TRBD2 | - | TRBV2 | TGTGCCAGCAGTGAAGGGAGCGTAGCGGGGGCCGGGGAGCTGTTTTTT | CASSEGSVAGAGELFF
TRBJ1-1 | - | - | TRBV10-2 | TGCGCCAGCAGTGAGCCCTGGGGAGGCACTGAAGCTTTCTTT | CASSEPWGGTEAFF
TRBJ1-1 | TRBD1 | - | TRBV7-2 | TGTGCCAGCAGCTCCCAAGCAGGGGGCGGCACTGAAGCTTTCTTT | CASSSQAGGGTEAFF
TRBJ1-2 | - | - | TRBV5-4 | TGTGCCAGCAGCTTGGGGGGAGGGGTCTATGGCTACACCTTC | CASSLGGGVYGYTF